The 27 T cell receptor beta chains in this list originate from one sample, sequenced in a study of cytomegalovirus exposure and HLA in healthy donors. It was with 60 Vbeta and 13 Jbeta primers that the PCR ran. Measured with immunoSEQ multiplex PCR; TCRdb has only the in-frame clones, and not every one. The table includes around 130,000 clones, roughly 80% detected once. The sequenced sample was PBMCs. The receptor set was obtained from a woman aged 18-29 years in good health and CMV-seronegative.

This chain links TRBV11-2 with TRBJ1-1; 7 bases are a match to TRBD1. Per germline, CDR1 SGHAT and CDR2 FQNNGV. The junction had 5 bases not matched to a gene; V was cut back by 4 bases and J by 3 bases. The CDR3 totals 14 residues. CDR3 protein: CASSWLTGDTEAFF. The CDR3 DNA reads as TGTGCCAGCAGCTGGCTCACAGGGGACACTGAAGCTTTCTTT.

This clone was seen only a few times. The J gene is TRBJ2-2, the V gene TRBV6-4, with 8 bases fitting TRBD2. Germline V gene data show CDR1 as MRHNA and CDR2 as SNTAGT. The CDR3 totals 15 residues. J was trimmed by 2 bases and V by 5 bases; bases with no gene match: 4. The CDR3: CASSSTSGNTGELFF. CDR3 sequence (DNA): TGTGCCAGCAGTTCCACTAGCGGTAACACCGGGGAGCTGTTTTTT.

The chain is built from TRBV19 and TRBJ1-4; possibly TRBD1 for D (6 bases). The germline CDR1 and CDR2 sequences are LNHDA and SQIVND (reference sequence). The ends were cut back, 6 bases at V and 0 bases at J, with 11 bases in the middle. This CDR3 has 15 residues. CDR3 DNA: TGTGCCAGTAGCTCCTGGACAGCAACTAATGAAAAACTGTTTTTT. This sequence encodes CASSSWTATNEKLFF.

V is TRBV6-4 and J is TRBJ2-3, with D possibly TRBD2 on 5 matching bases. The CDR3 length is 14 residues. V lost 5 bases and J 1 base, leaving 10 bases between the germline ends. Germline V gene sequence: CDR1 MRHNA, CDR2 SNTAGT. The CDR3 bases are TGTGCCAGCAGTTCAAGCGGAGGCACAGATACGCAGTATTTT. It translates to CASSSSGGTDTQYF.

This rearrangement joins TRBV19 to TRBJ1-1; 7 bases map to TRBD1. The V and J ends lost 3 bases and 4 bases, in that order; junction bases with no gene match: 8. The length of the CDR3 is 15 residues. Germline CDR1 and CDR2: LNHDA and SQIVND (reference sequence). The CDR3, as DNA: TGTGCCAGTAGTATTCGAAGGGGGCTAGGCACTGAAGCTTTCTTT. This encodes CASSIRRGLGTEAFF.

The gene calls are TRBV6-6 and TRBJ2-1; 12 bases align to TRBD1. Per the germline V gene, CDR1 is MNHNY and CDR2 is SVGAGI (reference sequence). The V and J ends lost 10 bases and 8 bases, in that order; junction bases with no gene match: 9. This CDR3 is 14 amino acids long. CDR3 sequence (DNA): TGTGCCACCTTTCCGGGACAGGGGGCTTATGAGCAGTTCTTC. Protein sequence: CATFPGQGAYEQFF.

CDR3 region: CASGLPGTSKVPGANEQFF. In DNA, the CDR3 is TGTGCCAGCGGACTGCCCGGGACTAGCAAAGTCCCGGGGGCCAATGAGCAGTTCTTC. The chain recombines TRBV5-4 with TRBJ2-1, with 9 bases identical to TRBD2. The trim removed 7 bases at V and 6 bases at J, leaving 23 bases unmatched. Germline CDR1 SGHNT, CDR2 YYREEE (reference sequence). The CDR3 runs 19 residues.

The genes are TRBV7-2 and TRBJ2-5; 12 nucleotides match TRBD2. Trimming removed 3 bases from V and 11 bases from J; junction bases left unmatched: 13. CDR1 SGHTA and CDR2 FQGNSA come from the germline V gene. CDR3 length: 16 residues. CDR3 protein: CASSFSGTSGYIRQYF. The CDR3 nucleotides are TGTGCCAGCAGCTTCTCCGGGACTAGCGGGTATATAAGGCAGTACTTC.

The chain combines TRBV15 with TRBJ2-5; 8 positions match TRBD1. TRBJ2-7 matches the DNA end more closely, so the J call is doubtful. CDR3 length: 15 amino acids. Germline values: CDR1 LNHNV, CDR2 YYDKDF (reference sequence). The CDR3 sequence: CATSGRTGRGDEQYF. The CDR3, as DNA: TGTGCCACCAGCGGAAGGACAGGGCGAGGAGACGAGCAGTACTTC.

J is TRBJ2-7 and V is TRBV7-6, with D uncertain. V gave up 3 bases and J gave up 6 bases, with 12 bases separating them. CDR1 and CDR2 (germline): SGHVS, FNYEAQ. The CDR3 sequence is 13 residues long. CDR3 nucleotides: TGTGCCAGCAGCTTTAGTGCGTCCCGCGAGCAGTACTTC. Encoded protein: CASSFSASREQYF.

This sequence joins TRBV18 and TRBJ1-4; D uncertain. V was cut by 6 bases and J by 7 bases, with 12 bases left in between. This CDR3 has 13 amino acids. In germline, CDR1 is KGHSH, CDR2 LQKENI. CDR3 DNA: TGTGCCAGCTCCCTTTCGGGAATTGAAAAACTGTTTTTT. Translating it yields CASSLSGIEKLFF.

V usage is TRBV6-1 and J usage is TRBJ1-2; D may be TRBD1 (5 bases). Germline V gives CDR1 MNHNS, CDR2 SASEGT. V was pared by 8 bases and J by 4 bases, with 17 bases between. The CDR3 is 14 amino acids. CDR3 amino acids: CASYSHQGGYGYTF. The DNA for the CDR3 is TGTGCCAGCTATTCTCATCAGGGTGGCTATGGCTACACCTTC.

The genes are TRBV5-6 and TRBJ1-1, with unresolved D. The CDR3 totals 15 residues. Trimming took off 2 bases at V and 0 bases at J, with 11 bases between the two ends. CDR1 is SGHDT and CDR2 is YYEEEE in the germline V gene. As DNA, the CDR3 is TGTGCCAGCAGCTTCTGGGGAGTCGTGAACACTGAAGCTTTCTTT. It encodes CASSFWGVVNTEAFF.

The rearrangement links TRBV2 to TRBJ2-1; unclear D gene. Looked up from germline, CDR1 is SNHLY and CDR2 is FYNNEI. Trimming shortened V by 8 bases and J by 4 bases, and 12 bases separated the two germline ends. The CDR3 runs to 13 residues. CDR3 sequence reads: CASLLTGYNEQFF. CDR3 nucleotides: TGTGCCAGCTTACTTACGGGTTACAATGAGCAGTTCTTC.

The sample holds one count of this clone. The junction differs from germline at one of its ends, possibly a read error. This sequence joins TRBV7-9 and TRBJ2-2; 7 nucleotides match TRBD1. Per the germline V gene, CDR1 is SEHNR and CDR2 is FQNEAQ (reference sequence). The CDR3 is 17 residues long. The CDR3 protein is CSSSYGQVVSNTGELFF. CDR3 bases: TGTTCCAGCAGCTACGGACAGGTCGTGTCGAACACCGGGGAGCTGTTTTTT.

In this sample, this clone turned up a few times. The chain links TRBV6-1 to TRBJ1-5; D not certain. Germline V gives CDR1 MNHNS, CDR2 SASEGT. This CDR3 spans 14 amino acids. V lost 5 bases and J 3 bases, leaving 11 bases between the germline ends. CDR3: CASSSLMNNQPQHF. The DNA for the CDR3 is TGTGCCAGCAGTTCACTGATGAACAATCAGCCCCAGCATTTT.

V usage is TRBV12-5 and J usage is TRBJ1-1, with TRBD1 matching over 8 bases. The CDR3 sequence is 14 residues long. Looked up from germline, CDR1 is LGHNT and CDR2 is FRNRAP. The V gene end was trimmed by 5 bases and the J gene end by 4 bases; junction bases not matched to a gene: 6. For the CDR3, the DNA is TGTGCTAGTGGTGGACAGGGATGGATCACTGAAGCTTTCTTT. Translation gives CASGGQGWITEAFF.

The chain recombines TRBV7-3 with TRBJ1-3; D gene ambiguous. Trimming cost V 4 bases and J 0 bases, with 10 bases left between them. The CDR3 sequence is 15 residues long. Looked up from germline, CDR1 is SGHTA and CDR2 is FQGTGA. As DNA, the CDR3 is TGTGCCAGCAGCTCGCTGGAGAGCTCTGGAAACACCATATATTTT. The encoded protein is CASSSLESSGNTIYF. Variable domain in full (rest from reference TRBV7-3 and TRBJ1-3): GAGVSQTPSNKVTEKGKYVELRCDPISGHTALYWYRQSLGQGPEFLIYFQGTGAADDSGLPNDRFFAVRPEGSVSTLKIQRTERGDSAVYLCASSSLESSGNTIYFGEGSWLTVV.

The CDR3 region has the DNA TGTGCCAGCAGTGACGGACAGGGAAACAAAAACATTCAGTACTTC. This gives the protein CASSDGQGNKNIQYF. This chain joins TRBV27 and TRBJ2-4; 8 bases align to TRBD1. The J segment lost 3 bases and the V segment lost 5 bases, leaving 6 bases of the junction unmatched. In germline, CDR1 is MNHEY, CDR2 SMNVEV (reference sequence). This CDR3 has 15 residues.

The V call is TRBV30, the J call TRBJ1-5; no reliable D call. The CDR3 has 12 residues. The V gene lost 3 bases and the J gene lost 7 bases, with 10 bases spanning the gap. Germline V lookup: CDR1 GTSNPN, CDR2 SVGIG (reference sequence). This CDR3 is CAWRNGFQPQHF. Here the CDR3 DNA reads TGTGCCTGGAGGAACGGTTTCCAGCCCCAGCATTTT. Together with reference TRBV30 and TRBJ1-5, the CDR3 gives the full variable domain: SQTIHQWPATLVQPVGSPLSLECTVEGTSNPNLYWYRQAAGRGLQLLFYSVGIGQISSEVPQNLSASRPQDRQFILSSKKLLLSDSGFYLCAWRNGFQPQHFGDGTRLSIL.

The chain joins TRBV9 to TRBJ1-1; 7 bases line up with TRBD1. The ends lost 6 bases at V and 4 bases at J; junction bases unmatched: 9. Germline V gene data show CDR1 as SGDLS and CDR2 as YYNGEE. The CDR3 runs 14 residues. The CDR3 spells CASTLTGWSTEAFF. CDR3 DNA sequence: TGTGCCAGCACCCTGACAGGGTGGTCCACTGAAGCTTTCTTT.

The CDR3, as DNA: TGTGCCAGCAGCTTAGATTGGGAGCAAGGCTACACCTTC. This translates into CASSLDWEQGYTF. The chain has TRBV7-9 and TRBJ1-2, with D hard to call. Between the trimmed V and J ends, which lost 1 base and 8 bases, there was a span of 11 bases. The CDR3 is 13 residues long. The germline V gene has CDR1 SEHNR and CDR2 FQNEAQ (reference sequence).

The J gene is TRBJ2-5, the V gene TRBV27, with D tentatively TRBD1 (6 bases). The CDR3 loop spans 16 amino acids. The V gene's germline CDR1 is MNHEY and CDR2 SMNVEV (reference sequence). Deletions cut 5 bases from V and 1 base from J, with 17 bases between. CDR3 DNA: TGTGCCAGCAGTCTAGGCCCAGGGGCCATCCAAGAGACCCAGTACTTC. Translated: CASSLGPGAIQETQYF.

The V and J genes are TRBV28 and TRBJ1-2, with TRBD1 as a possible D gene (6 bases). This CDR3 has 12 amino acids. CDR1 is MDHEN, CDR2 SYDVKM, per germline. Trimming left V 6 bases short and J 7 bases short, with 12 bases between. The CDR3 is CASRSRGRGYTF. Written as DNA, the CDR3 is TGTGCCAGCAGATCCAGGGGTCGTGGCTACACCTTC.

J is TRBJ1-2 and V is TRBV6-5, with TRBD1 as a possible D gene (6 bases). The CDR3 is made up of 16 amino acids. CDR1 is MNHEY and CDR2 is SVGAGI in the germline V gene. The V gene lost 4 bases and the J gene lost 8 bases, with 23 bases spanning the gap. CDR3 nucleotide sequence: TGTGCCAGCAGTTCGCTGAAACAGGGCACCGGGGGGGGCTACACCTTC. Translated: CASSSLKQGTGGGYTF.

The V gene is TRBV11-2, the J gene TRBJ2-5; TRBD2 is a possible D gene (5 bases). The V gene's germline CDR1 is SGHAT and CDR2 FQNNGV. V was cut by 8 bases and J by 1 base, with 14 bases left in between. The CDR3 covers 14 residues. CDR3 region: CASARGSFQETQYF. The CDR3 DNA reads TGTGCCAGCGCTAGAGGGAGTTTCCAAGAGACCCAGTACTTC.

The rearrangement uses TRBV11-1 and TRBJ1-4; tentative D call: TRBD1 (6 bases). Germline V gene sequence: CDR1 SGHAT, CDR2 FQDESV (reference sequence). The length of the CDR3 is 16 residues. The V and J ends lost 4 bases and 7 bases respectively, with 19 bases between them. The CDR3 DNA follows: TGTGCCAGCAGCTCGGGCCGGGGGGCGACGGGTGAAAAACTGTTTTTT. It encodes CASSSGRGATGEKLFF.